This T cell receptor (beta chain) was sequenced for a study of blood T cell repertoires in COVID-19. Whole-study context: Samples representing acute and convalescent COVID-19 were sourced from the United States, Italy and Spain.

V shed 8 bases and J 5 bases; nucleotides not matched to a gene: 9. Germline CDR1 is SGDLS and CDR2 is YYNGEE. This CDR3 is built from 13 residues. Clones were sequenced by immunoSEQ multiplex PCR, and TCRdb holds only the in-frame ones, with some missing. The sample carries roughly 200,000 clones, approximately 85% recorded once. This clonotype was obtained from a man aged 60 to 69 with acute or convalescent COVID-19. The chain links TRBV9 to TRBJ1-1; 7 nucleotides line up with TRBD1. Sequenced input: peripheral blood. CDR3 nucleotide sequence: TGTGCCAGTCAAAATCCGGGACAGACTGAAGCTTTCTTT. Amino acid sequence: CASQNPGQTEAFF.